This T cell receptor (beta chain) was found in a study of OX40 agonist ivuxolimab in advanced cancers. For the wider study: Ivuxolimab was a fully human IgG2 agonistic monoclonal antibody targeting the costimulatory receptor OX40 (CD134). The dose-escalation cohort was around 84% male with a mean age of about 58 years, ranging from roughly 23 to 80. Of the roughly 50 dose-escalation patients, hepatocellular carcinoma was present in some 19, melanoma in around 15, renal cell carcinoma in 9 and head and neck cancer in 9. The purpose of peripheral TCRbeta sequencing was to test whether ivuxolimab changed TCR sequence diversity and led to clonal T-cell expansion. The monotherapy dose-escalation portion (N ≈ 52 patients) of the phase I ivuxolimab trial is reported in the paper. Three dose-escalation patients achieved partial responses, one with hepatocellular carcinoma and two with cutaneous melanoma. Prior anti-PD-1, anti-PD-L1 or anti-CTLA-4 therapy was permitted, and checkpoint inhibitors had been received by around 39% of dose-escalation patients. Intravenous ivuxolimab was administered to patients every 2 weeks at six dose levels: 0.01, 0.1, 0.3, 1.5, 3 and 10 mg/kg. Overall study results and their limits: In partial responders in the 0.1-3.0 mg/kg groups, normalized peripheral clonal expansion was found to be among the lowest, especially among CD8+ T cells. At doses of 0.1 to 3.0 mg/kg, clonal expansion of both CD4+ and CD8+ T cells in blood was seen between baseline and week 6. The antigen specificity of the peripheral T cells that underwent clonal expansion was not determined. After ivuxolimab, CD8+ T cells had more expanded clones than CD4+ T cells on average. Low levels of normalized T-cell clonal expansion were also seen in some patients who did not respond.

The trial excluded patients who had a history of autoimmune disease or were on systemic immunosuppression. In every dose cohort, peripheral blood was drawn for TCR sequencing at baseline, cycle 4 day 1, and cycle 7 day 1. The samples were drawn from a first-in-human, open-label, multicenter phase I dose-escalation trial of ivuxolimab. Adults with locally advanced or metastatic melanoma, renal cell, hepatocellular, or head and neck squamous cell carcinoma were enrolled in the trial. CD4+ and CD8+ T cells were sorted separately from peripheral blood before TCR sequencing. Details on this clone: This clone's antigen is unknown. Per-nucleotide qualities are absent, and no much larger clonotype sits a single base away.

Its CDR3 holds 16 amino acids, cysteine through phenylalanine. The CDR3 DNA has 48 bases and is translated from base 1. From a lookup of the germline V gene, CDR1 and CDR2 are SGDLS and YYNGEE. V drops 3 bases and J drops 6 bases, leaving 21 bases in between. For sequencing of the TCRbeta CDR3 region, genomic DNA was extracted from the sorted cells. The immunoSEQ Assay was used to sequence the TCRbeta CDR3 regions. TCRdb provides this immuneACCESS table in a form limited to in-frame rearrangements. Some clones are lacking; in checked studies, under half of them reflect an unresolved V gene, and why the rest are absent is not known. The table for this sample lists about 46,000 clones; about 90% of them were counted only once. The top ten clonotypes cover 3.6% of the sample.

The source was CD4+ or CD8+ T cells sorted from blood, collected in a trial of the OX40 agonist ivuxolimab. The V gene is TRBV9 and the J gene is TRBJ1-2; TRBD1 is possibly the D segment (5 matching bases). The sequence came from an adult with an advanced solid tumor such as melanoma, head and neck, liver or kidney cancer. The DNA sequence follows: TGTGCCAGCAGCGAGAGAGGGGTCGCAGGGATGAATGGCTACACCTTC. The encoded protein is CASSERGVAGMNGYTF.